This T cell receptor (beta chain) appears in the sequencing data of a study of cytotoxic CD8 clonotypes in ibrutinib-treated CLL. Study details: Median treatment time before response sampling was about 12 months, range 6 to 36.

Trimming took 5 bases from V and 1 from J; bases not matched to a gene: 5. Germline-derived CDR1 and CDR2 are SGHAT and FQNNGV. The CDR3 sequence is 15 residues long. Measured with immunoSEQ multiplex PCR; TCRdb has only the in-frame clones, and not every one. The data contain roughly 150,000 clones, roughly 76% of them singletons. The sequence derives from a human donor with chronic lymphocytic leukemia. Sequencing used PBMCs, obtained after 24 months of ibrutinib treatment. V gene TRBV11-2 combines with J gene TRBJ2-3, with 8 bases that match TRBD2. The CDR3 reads CASSRGGQRTDTQYF. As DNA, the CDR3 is TGTGCCAGCAGCCGGGGGGGGCAACGCACAGATACGCAGTATTTT.